This entry is about one TCR beta chain. This clone has just one count. This receptor's antigen is unknown. Per-nucleotide qualities are absent, and no much larger clonotype sits a single base away. No immune events such as infections were documented for the healthy donors during the collection period. To calibrate time-dependent variance in a beta-binomial model of T-cell clone differential abundance, blood repertoires from healthy donors were used as a training cohort. The training cohort was composed of roughly 10 healthy donors, 3 female and 7 male. Donor ages ranged from about 29 to 70 years, with an average of roughly 40 years. Whole blood from each healthy donor was obtained from a commercial supplier and was collected at three time points about two weeks apart. For immunosequencing, genomic DNA was extracted from unsorted whole blood. The data were obtained in a study of identifying expanded T cells in peripheral blood (dated by TCRdb to the late 2010s). General notes on the study: Technical replicates were generated by sequencing separate aliquots of the same genomic DNA pool, and four replicates were compared pairwise. Overall study outcomes, separate from this receptor: The binomial model flagged approximately 1.3 differentially abundant clones between technical replicates but 15 to 17 over about 2 weeks and around 19 over roughly 4 weeks. Across all healthy-donor time intervals, the beta-binomial model significantly cut both the number of clones called differentially abundant and the false-positive rate. The authors expected that over much longer intervals, such as months to years, biological variance in healthy repertoires might increase even further. Variance in clone template counts between approximately two-week samples significantly increased with total template count across all healthy donors.

TCRbeta CDR3 regions were profiled with the immunoSEQ Assay using bias-controlled multiplex PCR amplification of genomic DNA. For the original study's pipeline: The absolute abundance of each unique TCRbeta CDR3 region was quantified after sequences were collapsed and filtered. Differential abundance was tested with two models: a binomial (Fisher-equivalent) model and a beta-binomial model that adds time-dependent variance fitted from healthy donors. Clones with fewer than 5 combined templates were removed, and differential abundance was called for clones with a Benjamini-Hochberg FDR below 0.01. Beta-binomial variance was modeled as a function of total template count across the two samples using the form v = (b*log(k)+a)^2. This immuneACCESS table, as held by TCRdb, lists in-frame sequences with V and J called but not all clones. Of the missing ones, under half trace to an unresolved V gene in checked studies; the others have no known cause. The DNA was the basis for D and trimming; V, J and clone size are from that table. The sample table shows 50,000 to 75,000 clones, and approximately 80% are seen once. The top ten clones comprise 17% of the sample.

From the cysteine through the phenylalanine, the CDR3 covers 15 amino acids. Only the CDR3 portion is preserved as DNA: 45 bases, with reading frame beginning at the first base. From a lookup of the germline V gene (reference sequence), CDR1 and CDR2 are SGHNT and YYREEE. V is cut by 1 base and J by 1 base, and the space between the germline ends is 11 bases. The clonotype comes from a person aged 18 to 70 in good health. The sequenced material came from blood. The chain joins TRBV5-4 to TRBJ1-1; TRBD1 is perhaps the D gene, given 6 matching bases. In nucleotides, the sequence is TGTGCCAGCAGCTTGAAACAGGGAGAGAACACTGAAGCTTTCTTT. The resulting protein is CASSLKQGENTEAFF.